This section outlines one TCR beta chain sequence together with its context. Its matching antigen is unknown. The data are from a study of T cell responses to AZD1222 COVID-19 vaccine. The germline CDR1 and CDR2 sequences are MNHNS and SASEGT. Trimming removed 3 bases from V and 7 bases from J, with 15 bases in between. This CDR3 contains 15 residues. Clones were read by immunoSEQ multiplex PCR, and TCRdb kept only the in-frame ones, dropping some. The data show roughly 80,000 clones, roughly nine tenths seen once. Combined were second doses at about 4 or about 12 weeks. General study findings and limits: Donors were chiefly white British, with a greater number of females, and clonal diversity was perhaps underestimated. Only a handful of AZD1222 recipients, more than 5 in all, had baseline seropositivity.

The sample consisted of peripheral blood, taken 28 days after the second AZD1222 dose. This sequence joins TRBV6-1 and TRBJ2-2, with D possibly being TRBD2 (6 bases). The clonotype was recovered from an adult who received the AZD1222 COVID-19 vaccine. Here the CDR3 reads CASSDKGGLGGELFF. Written as DNA, the CDR3 is TGTGCCAGCAGTGATAAGGGAGGATTGGGCGGGGAGCTGTTTTTT.